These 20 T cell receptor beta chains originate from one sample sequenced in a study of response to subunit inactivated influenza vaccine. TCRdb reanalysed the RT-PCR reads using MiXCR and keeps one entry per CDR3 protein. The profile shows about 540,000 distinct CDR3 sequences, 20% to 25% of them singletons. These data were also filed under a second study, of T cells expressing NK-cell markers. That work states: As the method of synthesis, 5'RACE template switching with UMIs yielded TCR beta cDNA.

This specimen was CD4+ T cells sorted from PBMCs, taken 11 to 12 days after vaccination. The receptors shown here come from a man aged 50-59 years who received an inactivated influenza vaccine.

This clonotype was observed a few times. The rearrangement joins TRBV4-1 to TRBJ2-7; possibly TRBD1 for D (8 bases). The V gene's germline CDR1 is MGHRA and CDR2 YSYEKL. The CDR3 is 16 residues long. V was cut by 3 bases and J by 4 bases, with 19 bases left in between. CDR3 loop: CASSHPSTGGGYEQYF. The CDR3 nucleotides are TGCGCCAGCAGCCATCCTAGCACAGGGGGAGGGTACGAGCAGTACTTC.

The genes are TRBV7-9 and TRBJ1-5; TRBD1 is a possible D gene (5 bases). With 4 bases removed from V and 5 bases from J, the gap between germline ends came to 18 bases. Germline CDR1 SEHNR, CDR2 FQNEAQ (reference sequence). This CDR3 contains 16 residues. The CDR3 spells CASSWGIGSGDQPQHF. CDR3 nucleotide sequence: TGTGCCAGCAGCTGGGGGATTGGGTCGGGGGATCAGCCCCAGCATTTT.

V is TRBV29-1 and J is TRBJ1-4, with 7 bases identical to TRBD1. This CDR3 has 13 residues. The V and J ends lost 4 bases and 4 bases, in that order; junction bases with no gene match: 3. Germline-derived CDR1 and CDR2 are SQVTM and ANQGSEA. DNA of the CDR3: TGCAGCGTTGGCAGGGGGTATAATGAAAAACTGTTTTTT. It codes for CSVGRGYNEKLFF.

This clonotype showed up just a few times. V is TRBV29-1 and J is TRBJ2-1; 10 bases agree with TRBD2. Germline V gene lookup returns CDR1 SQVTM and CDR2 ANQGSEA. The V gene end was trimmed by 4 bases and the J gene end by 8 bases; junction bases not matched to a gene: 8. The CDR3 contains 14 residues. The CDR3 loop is CSVATGLAIDEQFF. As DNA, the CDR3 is TGCAGCGTTGCCACGGGACTAGCGATCGATGAGCAGTTCTTC.

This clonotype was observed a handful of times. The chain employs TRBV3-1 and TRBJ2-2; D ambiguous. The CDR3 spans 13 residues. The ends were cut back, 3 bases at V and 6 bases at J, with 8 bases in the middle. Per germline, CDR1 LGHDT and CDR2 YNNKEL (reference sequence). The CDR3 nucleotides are TGTGCCAGCAGCCAGGCGGTTGCCGGGGAGCTGTTTTTT. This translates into CASSQAVAGELFF.

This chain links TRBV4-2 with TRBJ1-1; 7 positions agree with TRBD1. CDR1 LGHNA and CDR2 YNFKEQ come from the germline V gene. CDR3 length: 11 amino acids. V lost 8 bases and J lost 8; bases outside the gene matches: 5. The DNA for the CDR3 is TGTGCCAGCGACCAACAGGGGGAAGCTTTCTTT. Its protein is CASDQQGEAFF.

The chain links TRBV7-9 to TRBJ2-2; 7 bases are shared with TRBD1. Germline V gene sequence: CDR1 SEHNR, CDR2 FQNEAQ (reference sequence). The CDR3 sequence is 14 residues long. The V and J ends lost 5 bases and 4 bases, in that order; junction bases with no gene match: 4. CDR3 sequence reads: CASSPGGRTGELFF. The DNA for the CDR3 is TGTGCCAGCAGCCCAGGGGGACGCACCGGGGAGCTGTTTTTT.

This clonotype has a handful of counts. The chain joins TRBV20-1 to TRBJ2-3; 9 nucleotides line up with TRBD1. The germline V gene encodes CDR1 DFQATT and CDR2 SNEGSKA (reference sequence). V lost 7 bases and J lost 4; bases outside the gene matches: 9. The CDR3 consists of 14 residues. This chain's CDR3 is CSGSTGGASDTQYF. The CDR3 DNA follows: TGCAGTGGTTCGACAGGGGGAGCGTCAGATACGCAGTATTTT.

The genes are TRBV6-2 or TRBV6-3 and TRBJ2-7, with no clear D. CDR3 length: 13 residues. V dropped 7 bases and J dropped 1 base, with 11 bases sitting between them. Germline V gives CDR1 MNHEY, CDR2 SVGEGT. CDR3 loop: CASTGIGSYEQYF. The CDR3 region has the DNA TGTGCCAGCACCGGAATCGGTTCCTACGAGCAGTACTTC.

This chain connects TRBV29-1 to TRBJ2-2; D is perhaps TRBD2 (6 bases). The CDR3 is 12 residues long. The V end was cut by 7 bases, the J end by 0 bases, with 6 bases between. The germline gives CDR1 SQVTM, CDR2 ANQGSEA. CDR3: CSGRANTGELFF. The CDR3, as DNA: TGCAGCGGGAGGGCGAACACCGGGGAGCTGTTTTTT.

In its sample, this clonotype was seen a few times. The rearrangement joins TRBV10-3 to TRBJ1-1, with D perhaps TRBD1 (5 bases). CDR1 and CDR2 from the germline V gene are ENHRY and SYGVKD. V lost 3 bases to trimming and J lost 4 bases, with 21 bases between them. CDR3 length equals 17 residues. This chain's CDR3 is CAISDSGGKGWGTEAFF. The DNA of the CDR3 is TGTGCCATCAGTGACTCCGGGGGGAAGGGATGGGGCACTGAAGCTTTCTTT.

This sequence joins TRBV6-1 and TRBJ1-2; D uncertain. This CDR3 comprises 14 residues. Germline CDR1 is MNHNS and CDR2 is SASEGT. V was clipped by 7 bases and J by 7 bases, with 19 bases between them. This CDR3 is CASNPASLSIGYTF. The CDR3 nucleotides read TGTGCCAGCAATCCTGCCAGTCTCTCTATTGGCTACACCTTC.

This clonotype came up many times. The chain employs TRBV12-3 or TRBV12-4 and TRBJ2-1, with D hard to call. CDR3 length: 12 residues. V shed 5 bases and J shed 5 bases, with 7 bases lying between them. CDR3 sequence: CASSPPHNEQFF. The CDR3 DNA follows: TGTGCCAGCAGTCCCCCGCACAATGAGCAGTTCTTC.

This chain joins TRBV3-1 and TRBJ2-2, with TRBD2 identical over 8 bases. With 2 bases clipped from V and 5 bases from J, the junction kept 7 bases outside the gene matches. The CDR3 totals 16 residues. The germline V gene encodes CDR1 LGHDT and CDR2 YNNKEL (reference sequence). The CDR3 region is CASSQTGTRFTGELFF. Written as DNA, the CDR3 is TGTGCCAGCAGCCAAACCGGGACTAGATTTACCGGGGAGCTGTTTTTT.

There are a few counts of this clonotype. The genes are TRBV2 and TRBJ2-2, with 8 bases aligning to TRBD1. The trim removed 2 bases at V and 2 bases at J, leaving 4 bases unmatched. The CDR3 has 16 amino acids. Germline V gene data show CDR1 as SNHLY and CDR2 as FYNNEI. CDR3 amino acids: CASSESPGGNTGELFF. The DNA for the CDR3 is TGTGCCAGCAGTGAATCACCAGGGGGCAACACCGGGGAGCTGTTTTTT.

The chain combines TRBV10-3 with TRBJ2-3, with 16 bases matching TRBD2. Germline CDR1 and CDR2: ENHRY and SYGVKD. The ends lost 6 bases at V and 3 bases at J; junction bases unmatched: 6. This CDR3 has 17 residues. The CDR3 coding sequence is TGTGCCATCAGGGGGACTAGCGGGGGGGCCAAAACAGATACGCAGTATTTT. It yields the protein CAIRGTSGGAKTDTQYF.

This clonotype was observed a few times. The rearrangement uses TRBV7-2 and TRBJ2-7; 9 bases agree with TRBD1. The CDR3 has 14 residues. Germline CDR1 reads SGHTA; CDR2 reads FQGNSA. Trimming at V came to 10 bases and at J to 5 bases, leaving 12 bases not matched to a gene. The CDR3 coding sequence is TGTGCCACAAGCTTGGACAGGGGTAGGGACGAGCAGTACTTC. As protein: CATSLDRGRDEQYF.

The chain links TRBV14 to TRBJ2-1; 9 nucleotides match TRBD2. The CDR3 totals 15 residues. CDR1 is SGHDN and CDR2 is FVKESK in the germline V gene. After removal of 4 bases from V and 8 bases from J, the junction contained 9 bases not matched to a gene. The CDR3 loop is CASSPRREGIDEQFF. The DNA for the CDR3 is TGTGCCAGCAGCCCCCGGCGGGAGGGAATAGATGAGCAGTTCTTC.

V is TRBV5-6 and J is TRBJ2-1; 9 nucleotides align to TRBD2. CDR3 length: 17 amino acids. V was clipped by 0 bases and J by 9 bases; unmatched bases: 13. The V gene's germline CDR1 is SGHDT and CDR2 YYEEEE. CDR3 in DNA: TGTGCCAGCAGCTTGGATCGCCTTCGCGGGGGGGCCCGTGAGCAGTTCTTC. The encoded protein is CASSLDRLRGGAREQFF.

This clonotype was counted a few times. In DNA form, the CDR3 reads TGTGCCAGCAGCCAAAGGAAAGATGGCGAAGCTTTCTTT. Encoded protein: CASSQRKDGEAFF. The V call is TRBV7-3, the J call TRBJ1-1; no firm D call. From germline, CDR1 is SGHTA and CDR2 FQGTGA. V was pared by 5 bases and J by 8 bases, with 15 bases between. The CDR3 length is 13 residues.